These 18 T cell receptor beta chains share one sample of origin, sequenced in a study of identical twins. TCRdb called the 5' RACE reads again in MiXCR, with one record for every CDR3 protein. Here the sample spans around 1.7 million distinct CDR3 sequences, about 32% being singletons. The specimen was cord blood. The receptors originated from a newborn girl in good health.

This clonotype was observed a single time. The rearrangement links TRBV12-3 or TRBV12-4 to TRBJ2-1; 12 positions agree with TRBD2. The CDR3 consists of 15 residues. Trimming cost V 5 bases and J 13 bases; bases outside gene matches: 12. CDR3 region: CASSRLAGEQETQFF. The CDR3, as DNA: TGTGCCAGCAGTAGACTAGCGGGGGAACAAGAGACCCAGTTCTTC.

This clonotype was seen only a few times. The chain employs TRBV6-6 and TRBJ2-1; tentatively, D is TRBD2 (7 bases). Per germline, CDR1 MNHNY and CDR2 SVGAGI (reference sequence). There are 17 residues in the CDR3. Trimming stripped 0 bases from V and 1 base from J, with 13 bases between. CDR3 nucleotides: TGTGCCAGCAGTTACTCCCGCGGGGGCCTTTCCTACAATGAGCAGTTCTTC. Protein product: CASSYSRGGLSYNEQFF.

V and J are TRBV20-1 and TRBJ2-1, with TRBD1 matching 7 bases. The end of the DNA is better explained by TRBJ2-7, so the J call may be wrong. Germline-derived CDR1 and CDR2 are DFQATT and SNEGSKA (reference sequence). The CDR3 has 16 amino acids. DNA for the CDR3: TGCAGTGCTAGCCCTCTCAGGGGGAGCTCCTACAATGAGCAGTACTTC. It is translated as CSASPLRGSSYNEQYF.

The table lists this clonotype with a few counts. V usage is TRBV12-3 or TRBV12-4 and J usage is TRBJ1-5; 8 bases align to TRBD1. V trimming: 6 bases; J trimming: 2 bases; junction bases outside the gene matches: 3. The CDR3 extends over 14 amino acids. CDR3 in amino acids: CASRPQGGNQPQHF. DNA for the CDR3: TGTGCCAGCAGGCCACAGGGGGGCAATCAGCCCCAGCATTTT.

The chain carries TRBV11-2 and TRBJ2-5; D uncertain. The germline V gene encodes CDR1 SGHAT and CDR2 FQNNGV. The CDR3 totals 13 residues. Between the trimmed V and J ends, which lost 5 bases and 3 bases, there was a span of 10 bases. CDR3 nucleotide sequence: TGTGCCAGCAGCCCCCACCCCAAAGAGACCCAGTACTTC. Encoded protein: CASSPHPKETQYF.

Turning to this clonotype: A much larger clone differs by one base, so this may be a read error. V usage is TRBV5-1 and J usage is TRBJ2-1; 14 bases are shared with TRBD2. The CDR3 length is 16 residues. Trimming cost V 0 bases and J 8 bases; bases outside gene matches: 4. Looked up from germline, CDR1 is SGHRS and CDR2 is YFSETQ. The DNA for the CDR3 is TGCGCCAGCAGCTTGGCCGGGACTAGCGGGAGCGATGAGCAGTTCTTC. It is translated as CASSLAGTSGSDEQFF.

The V call is TRBV20-1, the J call TRBJ1-2; no reliable D call. Germline CDR1 and CDR2: DFQATT and SNEGSKA (reference sequence). Trimming cost V 3 bases and J 2 bases, with 13 bases left between them. This CDR3 region has 14 residues. The CDR3, as DNA: TGCAGTGCTAGGTCGTCTCAGGTGAACTATGGCTACACCTTC. Residues: CSARSSQVNYGYTF.

The chain couples TRBV29-1 to TRBJ2-2; TRBD2 agrees at 11 bases. Germline trimming cut 6 bases from V and 3 bases from J; bases unmatched to any gene: 3. There are 14 residues in the CDR3. Germline lookup yields CDR1 SQVTM and CDR2 ANQGSEA. The DNA of the CDR3 is TGCAGCGTGCGTAGCGGGAGGGACACCGGGGAGCTGTTTTTT. Protein: CSVRSGRDTGELFF.

The V call is TRBV2, the J call TRBJ1-4; D may be TRBD1 (5 bases). Trimming took 2 bases from V and 3 from J, leaving 10 bases between them. This CDR3 contains 15 residues. The germline gives CDR1 SNHLY, CDR2 FYNNEI. DNA of the CDR3: TGTGCCAGCAGTGAATGGGGGATTTCTAATGAAAAACTGTTTTTT. This gives the protein CASSEWGISNEKLFF.

The CDR3, as DNA: TGTGCCAGCAGCCAGCTAGCGCCCTACGAGCAGTACTTC. Its translation is CASSQLAPYEQYF. The chain has TRBV4-2 and TRBJ2-7; a possible D gene is TRBD2 (6 bases). Trimming pared 3 bases from V and 2 bases from J, leaving 8 bases between. The V gene's germline CDR1 is LGHNA and CDR2 YNFKEQ. This CDR3 is 13 amino acids long.

The chain couples TRBV20-1 to TRBJ2-2; weak D call: TRBD2 (6 bases). Trimming removed 5 bases at V and 5 bases at J, with 18 bases between. The CDR3 totals 15 residues. In germline, CDR1 is DFQATT, CDR2 SNEGSKA (reference sequence). Here the CDR3 reads CSAGNPGSRTGELFF. CDR3 DNA: TGCAGTGCTGGAAACCCCGGGAGTAGGACCGGGGAGCTGTTTTTT.

This clonotype was counted a few times. The chain is built from TRBV6-6 and TRBJ2-3, with a tentative D call TRBD2 (6 bases). The CDR3 totals 15 residues. CDR1 is MNHNY and CDR2 is SVGAGI in the germline V gene (reference sequence). Trimming removed 7 bases from V and 2 bases from J, with 16 bases in between. CDR3 coding DNA: TGTGCCAGCACCAAACGTGGGGGGAACACAGATACGCAGTATTTT. Translating gives CASTKRGGNTDTQYF.

The table lists this clonotype with a few counts. The J gene is TRBJ2-7, the V gene TRBV5-1, with D possibly TRBD1 on 6 matching bases. CDR1 is SGHRS and CDR2 is YFSETQ in the germline V gene. V lost 0 bases and J lost 4, with 11 bases in between. This CDR3 is built from 14 residues. The CDR3 is CASSLVDRPYEQYF. The CDR3 DNA is TGCGCCAGCAGCTTGGTGGACAGACCGTACGAGCAGTACTTC. The full variable domain, completed using reference TRBV5-1 and TRBJ2-7, is KAGVTQTPRYLIKTRGQQVTLSCSPISGHRSVSWYQQTPGQGLQFLFEYFSETQRNKGNFPGRFSGRQFSNSRSEMNVSTLELGDSALYLCASSLVDRPYEQYFGPGTRLTVT.

In the case of this clonotype: This may be a read error, as it is one base from a much larger clone. This chain connects TRBV5-1 to TRBJ2-3, with D hard to call. Trimming removed 0 bases from V and 5 bases from J, with 4 bases in between. There are 12 residues in the CDR3. Germline CDR1 SGHRS, CDR2 YFSETQ. This CDR3 is CASSLDEDTQYF. CDR3 in DNA: TGCGCCAGCAGCTTGGACGAAGATACGCAGTATTTT. Looking up the rest from reference TRBV5-1 and TRBJ2-3 gives the full variable domain: KAGVTQTPRYLIKTRGQQVTLSCSPISGHRSVSWYQQTPGQGLQFLFEYFSETQRNKGNFPGRFSGRQFSNSRSEMNVSTLELGDSALYLCASSLDEDTQYFGPGTRLTVL.

This clonotype was found a few times. The V call is TRBV5-8, the J call TRBJ1-2; TRBD1 might be the D (6 bases). Trimming cost V 4 bases and J 3 bases, with 19 bases left between them. Germline V gene lookup returns CDR1 SGHTS and CDR2 YDEGEE. This CDR3 spans 16 amino acids. The CDR3 coding sequence is TGTGCCAGCAGCCTGGGCACGGGGGCCACTCACTATGGCTACACCTTC. Protein product: CASSLGTGATHYGYTF. Full variable domain (rest looked up from reference TRBV5-8 and TRBJ1-2): EAGVTQSPTHLIKTRGQQATLRCSPISGHTSVYWYQQALGLGLQFLLWYDEGEERNRGNFPPRFSGRQFPNYSSELNVNALELEDSALYLCASSLGTGATHYGYTFGSGTRLTVV.

A few counts support this clonotype. V gene TRBV25-1 combines with J gene TRBJ2-7; 11 bases line up with TRBD2. CDR3 length: 16 amino acids. In germline, CDR1 is MGHDK, CDR2 SYGVNS. With V trimmed by 4 bases and J by 1 base, 6 bases remained unmatched. CDR3 bases: TGTGCCAGCAGTGGATCGACTAGCGGGGAGTCCTACGAGCAGTACTTC. Translation: CASSGSTSGESYEQYF.

This clonotype has at least ten counts. This chain joins TRBV11-2 and TRBJ2-3; D is uncertain. Trimming cost V 0 bases and J 4 bases, with 5 bases left between them. CDR1 is SGHAT and CDR2 is FQNNGV in the germline V gene. This CDR3 has 13 amino acids. For the CDR3, the DNA is TGTGCCAGCAGCTTAGATCAACCAGATACGCAGTATTTT. Its protein product is CASSLDQPDTQYF.

Turning to this clonotype: A much bigger clone sits one base away, suggesting this may be a read error. V usage is TRBV20-1 and J usage is TRBJ2-1; D not resolved. Germline-derived CDR1 and CDR2 are DFQATT and SNEGSKA (reference sequence). This CDR3 is built from 11 residues. This CDR3 is CSEGSSNEHFF. In nucleotides, the CDR3 is TGCAGTGAAGGCAGCAGCAATGAGCACTTCTTC.